This is a list of T cell receptor beta chains from one sample in a study of cytomegalovirus exposure and HLA in healthy donors. The data were produced by immunoSEQ multiplex PCR, yet TCRdb's version contains in-frame clones alone and is incomplete. The repertoire holds roughly 120,000 clones, with 69% as singletons. The sample taken for sequencing was PBMCs. These receptors all stem from a woman in her 70s in good health and CMV-seropositive. Both conserved end residues are part of each CDR3. The D gene is left open where the match is weak. A clone size is listed for some rows: how often the clone was seen (once, few, many), or a class if it is expanded.

size,D,V,J,DNA,CDR3
.,TRBD1,TRBV15,TRBJ1-5,TGTGCCACCAGCAGGGGACAGGGCTCGGATCGTTATAGCAATCAGCCCCAGCATTTT,CATSRGQGSDRYSNQPQHF
few,.,TRBV7-2,TRBJ1-4,TGTGCCAGCAGCCTCGGGGGGACTTCAAATGAAAAACTGTTTTTT,CASSLGGTSNEKLFF
.,.,TRBV6-6,TRBJ1-1,TGTGCCAGCAGTTACGGGGCTATGAACACTGAAGCTTTCTTT,CASSYGAMNTEAFF
few,.,TRBV28,TRBJ1-2,TGTGCCAGCTTTAATGGACAGATCTACACCTTC,CASFNGQIYTF
few,.,TRBV5-6,TRBJ1-3,TGTGCCAGCAGCTTGATCTACTCAACCTTAGTCGGAAACACCATATATTTT,CASSLIYSTLVGNTIYF
.,.,TRBV7-2,TRBJ1-2,TGTGCCAGCAGCTTAGACAGGGACTATGGCTACACCTTC,CASSLDRDYGYTF
.,.,TRBV30,TRBJ1-1,TGTGCCTGGAGCGCCGGGATGTGGGACACTGAAGCTTTCTTT,CAWSAGMWDTEAFF
.,TRBD1,TRBV30,TRBJ2-1,TGTGCTAATACCCGGACAGGGTCCAATGAGCAGTTCTTC,CANTRTGSNEQFF
.,TRBD1,TRBV25-1,TRBJ2-2,TGTGCCAGCAGTGAGGACAGGGGGAACACCGGGGAGCTGTTTTTT,CASSEDRGNTGELFF
.,TRBD1,TRBV5-1,TRBJ1-1,TGCGCCAGCAGCGGGGGACAGGTGAACACTGAAGCTTTCTTT,CASSGGQVNTEAFF
.,TRBD2,TRBV13,TRBJ2-5,TGTGCCAGCAGCTTCCGGGGGGGGTCTGAGACCCAGTACTTC,CASSFRGGSETQYF
.,TRBD2,TRBV30,TRBJ2-3,TGTGCCTGGAGTACTCACGGACTAGCGGGGAGGGGGACAGATACGCAGTATTTT,CAWSTHGLAGRGTDTQYF
.,TRBD1,TRBV4-1,TRBJ1-4,TGCGCCAGCAGCCACCCGGGACAGGGTAATGAAAAACTGTTTTTT,CASSHPGQGNEKLFF
.,.,TRBV6-6,TRBJ1-6,TGTGCCAGCAGCCCATCGGGGTGGAATTCACCCCTCCACTTT,CASSPSGWNSPLHF
.,TRBD1,TRBV10-3,TRBJ1-1,TGTGCCATCAGTGAGTCCGGGACAGGGGGCCGGAGTGAAGCTTTCTTT,CAISESGTGGRSEAFF
.,.,TRBV18,TRBJ1-1,TGTGCCAGCTCACCTCCGGTGAACACTGAAGCTTTCTTT,CASSPPVNTEAFF
.,.,TRBV5-1,TRBJ1-2,TGCGCCAGCAGCTTGGAAGGGGGGGCAGTTTGGAGCTACACCTTC,CASSLEGGAVWSYTF
.,TRBD2,TRBV10-3,TRBJ2-3,TGTGCCACATTAGGACTAGGCACAGATACGCAGTATTTT,CATLGLGTDTQYF
few,.,TRBV6-6,TRBJ1-5,TGTGCCAGCAGCAACAGGGTTCTAGGTCAGCCCCAGCATTTT,CASSNRVLGQPQHF
once,TRBD2,TRBV5-1,TRBJ2-1,TGCGCCAGCAGCCCGGGACTAGCGGGGGGCTGGGTCAATGAGCAGTTCTTC,CASSPGLAGGWVNEQFF
.,TRBD1,TRBV7-7,TRBJ1-3,TGTGCTAGCAGCACAGGGGCCCCTGGAAACACCATATATTTT,CASSTGAPGNTIYF
few,TRBD2,TRBV12-5,TRBJ2-1,TGTGCTAGTGGTCCCGGGACTAGCGGATACAATGAGCAGTTCTTC,CASGPGTSGYNEQFF
.,TRBD1,TRBV7-9,TRBJ1-5,TGTGCCAGCAGCTTAGTGGGACAGGGAGAACAGCCCCAGCATTTT,CASSLVGQGEQPQHF
.,.,TRBV30,TRBJ2-1,TGTGCCTGGACCTCTGGCTTCTTCTCCTACAATGAGCAGTTCTTC,CAWTSGFFSYNEQFF
.,TRBD2,TRBV5-6,TRBJ2-7,TGTGCCAGCAGCCCGGGAGGCTACGAGCAGTACTTC,CASSPGGYEQYF
.,TRBD2,TRBV7-9,TRBJ2-1,TGTGCCAGCAGCCGAACTAGCGGCTCATACAATGAGCAGTTCTTC,CASSRTSGSYNEQFF
.,TRBD1,TRBV7-2,TRBJ1-5,TGTGCCAGCAGCTCCACGACAGGGGTAAACAATCAGCCCCAGCATTTT,CASSSTTGVNNQPQHF
.,.,TRBV6-6,TRBJ1-1,TGTGCCAGCAAACTTACAGCGAACACTGAAGCTTTCTTT,CASKLTANTEAFF
.,.,TRBV30,TRBJ1-1,TGTGCCTTCAAGCGGACGGTAATGGTACGGGCTTTCTTT,CAFKRTVMVRAFF
.,TRBD2,TRBV2,TRBJ2-5,TGTGCCAGCATCCGGCTAGCGGCTAACCAAGAGACCCAGTACTTC,CASIRLAANQETQYF
few,TRBD1,TRBV6-5,TRBJ2-7,TGTGCCAGCAGTTTCTTACAGGGGTTCTCCTCCTACGAGCAGTACTTC,CASSFLQGFSSYEQYF
.,.,TRBV4-3,TRBJ1-1,TGCGCCAGCAGCCAAGACAGGAACACTGAAGCTTTCTTT,CASSQDRNTEAFF
.,.,TRBV9,TRBJ1-3,TGTGCCAGCAGCAAACAGGGATGGGCTGGAAACACCATATATTTT,CASSKQGWAGNTIYF
.,TRBD1,TRBV6-6,TRBJ2-5,TGTGCCAGCAGTTACTCGAGGGACAGGGGTGAGACCCAGTACTTC,CASSYSRDRGETQYF
.,TRBD1,TRBV5-6,TRBJ1-1,TGTGCCAGCAGCTTGGGGACAGGGGCTCACACTGAAGCTTTCTTT,CASSLGTGAHTEAFF
.,TRBD1,TRBV10-3,TRBJ1-1,TGTGCCATCCGGGACAGGGAGGGGCAGAACACTGAAGCTTTCTTT,CAIRDREGQNTEAFF
.,TRBD1,TRBV6-5,TRBJ1-2,TGTGCCAGCAGTGGGACAGCCTATGGCTACACCTTC,CASSGTAYGYTF
once,.,TRBV7-7,TRBJ2-2,TGTGCCAGCAGCCCCCCCACCACACCCAACACCGGGGAGCTGTTTTTT,CASSPPTTPNTGELFF
.,.,TRBV29-1,TRBJ1-4,TGCGGAGTTTCGGGGTATAATGAAAAACTGTTTTTT,CGVSGYNEKLFF
.,TRBD1,TRBV6-5,TRBJ2-7,TGTGCCAGCAGTTACGCAGGGGGCGGAACTTACGAGCAGTACTTC,CASSYAGGGTYEQYF
few,.,TRBV7-2,TRBJ2-5,TGTGCCAGCACAAACGGATTCCCAGGGGAAGAGACCCAGTACTTC,CASTNGFPGEETQYF
.,.,TRBV15,TRBJ1-1,TGTGCCACCAGCAGAGTTGCGGGGGTTCCTCTGACTGAAGCTTTCTTT,CATSRVAGVPLTEAFF
.,.,TRBV6-5,TRBJ1-2,TGTGCCAGCAGTTACGAAACGGGGGGCGCGGGGGGCTACACCTTC,CASSYETGGAGGYTF